The 30 T cell receptor beta chains below were found in one sample sequenced in a study of cytomegalovirus exposure and HLA in healthy donors (TCRdb year 2017). The library relied on the immunoSEQ multiplex PCR assay. TCRdb took over this immuneACCESS table, retaining in-frame rearrangements with V and J assigned. Such tables are incomplete; in checked studies, under half of the missing clones stem from an unresolved V gene, and the remainder is unexplained. Recorded for this sample are approximately 230,000 clones; about 90% of them occurred a single time. Around 12% of the sample is taken by the ten largest. The sequenced material came from PBMCs. The source is a man between 18 and 29 years old in good health and CMV-seropositive.

The chain links TRBV5-5 to TRBJ1-1; D is uncertain. V shed 0 bases and J shed 1 base, with 1 base lying between them. CDR1 SGHKS and CDR2 YYEKEE come from the germline V gene (reference sequence). The CDR3 contains 12 residues. CDR3 nucleotides: TGTGCCAGCAGCTTGGCGAACACTGAAGCTTTCTTT. This codes for CASSLANTEAFF.

V gene TRBV5-1 combines with J gene TRBJ2-3; D might be TRBD2 (6 bases). The CDR3 contains 16 residues. Per germline, CDR1 SGHRS and CDR2 YFSETQ. Trimming shortened V by 0 bases and J by 2 bases, and 13 bases separated the two germline ends. The CDR3 nucleotides are TGCGCCAGCAGCTTGGGGGCTAGCGCCTACACAGATACGCAGTATTTT. The encoded protein is CASSLGASAYTDTQYF. The whole variable domain, filled in from reference TRBV5-1 and TRBJ2-3, reads KAGVTQTPRYLIKTRGQQVTLSCSPISGHRSVSWYQQTPGQGLQFLFEYFSETQRNKGNFPGRFSGRQFSNSRSEMNVSTLELGDSALYLCASSLGASAYTDTQYFGPGTRLTVL.

The gene calls are TRBV4-3 and TRBJ2-1; a possible D gene is TRBD2 (7 bases). This CDR3 region has 16 residues. The germline V gene has CDR1 LGHNA and CDR2 YSLEER. V was pared by 3 bases and J by 3 bases, with 15 bases between. The CDR3 sequence is CASSQRGERDYNEQFF. DNA for the CDR3: TGCGCCAGCAGCCAGAGGGGGGAGCGGGACTACAATGAGCAGTTCTTC.

This clone has more than one count but fewer than ten. The chain uses TRBV19 and TRBJ2-3; D not certain. The CDR3 spans 13 residues. Per germline, CDR1 LNHDA and CDR2 SQIVND (reference sequence). V was shortened by 6 bases and J by 0 bases, with 7 bases between the two germline ends. CDR3 amino acids: CASSGSSTDTQYF. In DNA, the CDR3 is TGTGCCAGTAGCGGCTCTAGCACAGATACGCAGTATTTT.

The rearrangement joins TRBV25-1 to TRBJ1-1, with 7 bases fitting TRBD1. Germline loops: CDR1 MGHDK, CDR2 SYGVNS. With V trimmed by 6 bases and J by 1 base, 8 bases remained unmatched. The CDR3 is 15 residues long. CDR3 nucleotides: TGTGCCAGCAGCGACAGATGGACAGGGAACACTGAAGCTTTCTTT. Its protein product is CASSDRWTGNTEAFF.

The chain joins TRBV5-1 to TRBJ2-3; 11 nucleotides match TRBD2. CDR3 length: 17 residues. Germline values: CDR1 SGHRS, CDR2 YFSETQ. Germline trimming cut 4 bases from V and 0 bases from J; bases unmatched to any gene: 7. The CDR3 DNA reads TGCGCCAGCAGCCCCGGGACTAGCGGACTTAGCACAGATACGCAGTATTTT. This sequence encodes CASSPGTSGLSTDTQYF.

With regard to this clone: One end of the junction varies from germline; a read error may be responsible. This sequence joins TRBV5-4 and TRBJ2-1, with 14 bases aligning to TRBD2. The CDR3 has 14 amino acids. Germline V gives CDR1 SGHNT, CDR2 YYREEE (reference sequence). The DNA for the CDR3 is TGTGCCAGCAGCTTGGGGGGGACTAGCGGGAGTAAGATCTTC. It specifies CASSLGGTSGSKIF.

The chain employs TRBV9 and TRBJ2-3, with 9 bases identical to TRBD2. CDR3 length equals 18 residues. The germline CDR1 and CDR2 sequences are SGDLS and YYNGEE. The ends lost 4 bases at V and 5 bases at J; junction bases unmatched: 17. This CDR3 is CASSPDPFAGGPQDTQYF. The CDR3 DNA follows: TGTGCCAGCAGCCCCGACCCCTTTGCGGGAGGGCCGCAAGATACGCAGTATTTT.

The rearrangement links TRBV7-6 to TRBJ2-7, with 10 nucleotides matching TRBD1. Trimming at V came to 4 bases and at J to 7 bases, leaving 13 bases not matched to a gene. The germline CDR1 and CDR2 sequences are SGHVS and FNYEAQ. The CDR3 contains 16 residues. CDR3 nucleotide sequence: TGTGCCAGCAGCTCCTACACCGGGACAGGGGCGCGGGAGCAGTACTTC. Its translation is CASSSYTGTGAREQYF.

A remark on this clone: One end of the junction is discordant with germline, which a read error may explain. The rearrangement uses TRBV28 and TRBJ1-4; 7 nucleotides align to TRBD1. The CDR3 sequence is 15 residues long. The V gene's germline CDR1 is MDHEN and CDR2 SYDVKM. The CDR3 DNA reads as TGTGCCGGCAGACCTACCGGGACAGCAAATGAAAAACTGTTTTTT. Its protein product is CAGRPTGTANEKLFF.

V gene TRBV6-1 combines with J gene TRBJ1-1, with a weak D call TRBD1 (5 bases). Per germline, CDR1 MNHNS and CDR2 SASEGT. The CDR3 runs 13 residues. V lost 4 bases to trimming and J lost 0 bases, with 6 bases between them. The CDR3 loop reads CASSATVNTEAFF. The CDR3 DNA sequence: TGTGCCAGCAGTGCGACAGTGAACACTGAAGCTTTCTTT.

The V and J genes are TRBV4-3 and TRBJ2-3; D unclear. The V gene's germline CDR1 is LGHNA and CDR2 YSLEER. The CDR3 has 14 residues. Trimming took 0 bases from V and 0 from J, leaving 4 bases between them. The CDR3, as DNA: TGCGCCAGCAGCCAAGATGTTAGCACAGATACGCAGTATTTT. Its translation is CASSQDVSTDTQYF.

The CDR3 is CSATDGSYGYTF. CDR3 coding DNA: TGCAGCGCCACGGACGGATCCTATGGCTACACCTTC. The genes are TRBV29-1 and TRBJ1-2; D not resolved. The CDR3 has 12 residues. In germline, CDR1 is SQVTM, CDR2 ANQGSEA. The V gene lost 7 bases and the J gene lost 4 bases, with 13 bases spanning the gap.

The V and J genes are TRBV5-1 and TRBJ2-1; D not certain. The ends were cut back, 0 bases at V and 5 bases at J, with 6 bases in the middle. Per the germline V gene, CDR1 is SGHRS and CDR2 is YFSETQ. There are 13 residues in the CDR3. The DNA for the CDR3 is TGCGCCAGCAGCTTGGATCCCAACAATGAGCAGTTCTTC. Amino acid sequence: CASSLDPNNEQFF.

The rearrangement uses TRBV5-4 and TRBJ1-2; D remains unclear. The V end was cut by 4 bases, the J end by 5 bases, with 9 bases between. CDR3 size: 12 residues. Germline CDR1 is SGHNT and CDR2 is YYREEE (reference sequence). The CDR3 spells CASSAREYGYTF. CDR3 nucleotides: TGTGCCAGCAGCGCCCGGGAATATGGCTACACCTTC.

The chain joins TRBV10-3 to TRBJ2-7; D is perhaps TRBD2 (6 bases). V lost 10 bases and J 6 bases, leaving 19 bases between the germline ends. Per the germline V gene, CDR1 is ENHRY and CDR2 is SYGVKD. The CDR3 consists of 13 residues. The CDR3: CATSEGSYSEQYF. In DNA, the CDR3 is TGTGCCACCTCGGAGGGGTCTTACTCCGAGCAGTACTTC.

The chain carries TRBV1 and TRBJ2-6. TRBV1 is flagged as a pseudogene. CDR3 length: 13 amino acids. The DNA for the CDR3 is TGCACCAGCAGACAAAGTCGGGCCAACGTCCTGACTTTC. Encoded protein: CTSRQSRANVLTF.

The chain is built from TRBV11-2 and TRBJ1-2; no definite D call. Per the germline V gene, CDR1 is SGHAT and CDR2 is FQNNGV. The length of the CDR3 is 12 residues. Trimming stripped 8 bases from V and 7 bases from J, with 14 bases between. CDR3 loop: CASGLGDRGYTF. The CDR3 DNA reads TGTGCCAGCGGACTGGGCGATCGTGGCTACACCTTC.

This chain links TRBV12-5 with TRBJ1-5; D remains ambiguous. The V gene's germline CDR1 is LGHNT and CDR2 FRNRAP. The CDR3 spans 13 residues. The V end was cut by 7 bases, the J end by 0 bases, with 7 bases between. The CDR3 loop is CASAAYSNQPQHF. CDR3 DNA sequence: TGTGCTAGTGCGGCGTATAGCAATCAGCCCCAGCATTTT.

The chain recombines TRBV12-5 with TRBJ2-1; D possibly matches TRBD1 or TRBD2 (5 bases each). The CDR3 sequence is 18 residues long. The germline CDR1 and CDR2 sequences are LGHNT and FRNRAP. Trimming took off 3 bases at V and 5 bases at J, with 23 bases between the two ends. The CDR3 here is CASGFPGGGRVGDNEQFF. The CDR3 DNA reads as TGTGCTAGTGGTTTCCCCGGAGGAGGCAGGGTAGGTGACAATGAGCAGTTCTTC. Complete variable domain (other parts from reference TRBV12-5 and TRBJ2-1): DARVTQTPRHKVTEMGQEVTMRCQPILGHNTVFWYRQTMMQGLELLAYFRNRAPLDDSGMPKDRFSAEMPDATLATLKIQPSEPRDSAVYFCASGFPGGGRVGDNEQFFGPGTRLTVL.

The V call is TRBV5-1, the J call TRBJ2-7; tentative D call: TRBD1 (6 bases). Between the trimmed V and J ends, which lost 4 bases and 2 bases, there was a span of 19 bases. CDR1 and CDR2 from the germline V gene are SGHRS and YFSETQ. This CDR3 is built from 16 residues. CDR3: CASSEILRGSAYEQYF. CDR3 in DNA: TGCGCCAGCAGCGAAATTTTAAGGGGGAGCGCCTACGAGCAGTACTTC.

The chain is built from TRBV7-9 and TRBJ2-5; the D gene is possibly TRBD2 (6 bases). This CDR3 has 16 residues. Trimming took 2 bases from V and 5 from J, leaving 18 bases between them. Per germline, CDR1 SEHNR and CDR2 FQNEAQ (reference sequence). In DNA, the CDR3 is TGTGCCAGCAGCTTAAGTGGGGGGACGGCACGCGAGACCCAGTACTTC. It is translated as CASSLSGGTARETQYF.

Notes on this clone: A much larger clone is a single base away; this may be a read error. V is TRBV30 and J is TRBJ1-2; D gene unclear. The CDR3 sequence is 13 residues long. Germline V gene sequence: CDR1 GTSNPN, CDR2 SVGIG (reference sequence). This CDR3 reads CTWSSAANYGYTF. As DNA, the CDR3 is TGTACCTGGAGTTCCGCAGCTAACTATGGCTACACCTTC.

The CDR3 nucleotides read TGTGCCAGCAGCAAACGGGTGGCCAGGGGTCGCGAGGTTAGCAATCAGCCCCAGCATTTT. Its protein is CASSKRVARGREVSNQPQHF. V usage is TRBV21-1 and J usage is TRBJ1-5; the table calls TRBD1, which could not be checked here. TRBV21-1 is a pseudogene segment. The CDR3 totals 20 residues.

V usage is TRBV29-1 and J usage is TRBJ2-7, with D tentatively TRBD1 or TRBD2 (5 bases each). Trimming pared 4 bases from V and 2 bases from J, leaving 15 bases between. Germline V gene data show CDR1 as SQVTM and CDR2 as ANQGSEA. The CDR3 length is 14 residues. CDR3 in amino acids: CSVVGAAMTYEQYF. The CDR3 coding sequence is TGCAGCGTTGTCGGGGCGGCGATGACCTACGAGCAGTACTTC.

This chain joins TRBV5-6 and TRBJ1-5, with D possibly TRBD1 on 5 matching bases. In germline, CDR1 is SGHDT, CDR2 YYEEEE. The V end was cut by 1 base, the J end by 8 bases, with 19 bases between. This CDR3 has 16 residues. This chain's CDR3 is CASSLTGRTTREPQHF. CDR3 in DNA: TGTGCCAGCAGCTTGACGGGCAGGACTACCAGGGAGCCCCAGCATTTT.

The rearrangement links TRBV2 to TRBJ2-5; D is perhaps TRBD2 (5 bases). CDR1 and CDR2 (germline): SNHLY, FYNNEI. V was trimmed by 7 bases and J by 5 bases, leaving 11 bases between them. The CDR3 consists of 12 residues. The CDR3 reads CASKPGGETQYF. The DNA for the CDR3 is TGTGCCAGCAAGCCCGGCGGGGAGACCCAGTACTTC.

The V gene is TRBV30, the J gene TRBJ2-5; D remains unclear. Trimming took off 0 bases at V and 2 bases at J, with 7 bases between the two ends. Germline V gene data show CDR1 as GTSNPN and CDR2 as SVGIG (reference sequence). The length of the CDR3 is 13 residues. The DNA of the CDR3 is TGTGCCTGGAGTGTACTACAGCAAGAGACCCAGTACTTC. This encodes CAWSVLQQETQYF.

The chain is built from TRBV27 and TRBJ2-1; D unclear. The germline gives CDR1 MNHEY, CDR2 SMNVEV (reference sequence). V lost 7 bases to trimming and J lost 6 bases, with 19 bases between them. This CDR3 region has 15 residues. The chain's CDR3 is CASTPPGPPSNEQFF. The CDR3 nucleotides read TGTGCCAGCACCCCCCCAGGCCCTCCCTCCAATGAGCAGTTCTTC.

The V call is TRBV27, the J call TRBJ1-5; D ambiguous. Between the trimmed V and J ends, which lost 0 bases and 7 bases, there was a span of 7 bases. Germline V CDR1 and CDR2: MNHEY, SMNVEV (reference sequence). The CDR3 has 13 amino acids. CDR3 nucleotide sequence: TGTGCCAGCAGTTTATCGAGGATCCAGCCCCAGCATTTT. It yields the protein CASSLSRIQPQHF.